The 27 T cell receptor beta chains in this list originate from one sample, sequenced in a study of cytomegalovirus exposure and HLA in healthy donors. Primers: 60 Vbeta forward and 13 Jbeta reverse. Profiling relied on immunoSEQ multiplex PCR, and the TCRdb table lists in-frame clones only, not all of them. The repertoire has about 110,000 clones, approximately 70% of them found once; the top ten carry roughly 0.87%. The specimen was PBMCs. The source is a woman in her twenties or thirties in good health and CMV-seronegative.

This chain joins TRBV2 and TRBJ1-2; D perhaps matches TRBD1 (6 bases). The CDR3 has 12 amino acids. V lost 8 bases and J 4 bases, leaving 11 bases between the germline ends. Germline CDR1 reads SNHLY; CDR2 reads FYNNEI. The CDR3 coding sequence is TGTGCCAGCGCTGGACAGAGCTATGGCTACACCTTC. This codes for CASAGQSYGYTF.

The V call is TRBV15, the J call TRBJ1-4; the D gene is possibly TRBD1 (5 bases). Deletions cut 4 bases from V and 3 bases from J, with 9 bases between. The CDR3 totals 14 residues. Looked up from germline, CDR1 is LNHNV and CDR2 is YYDKDF (reference sequence). CDR3 in DNA: TGTGCCACCAGCAAGGGACTTGCTAATGAAAAACTGTTTTTT. This translates into CATSKGLANEKLFF.

In its sample, this clone is medium-sized. The chain carries TRBV25-1 and TRBJ1-1; D gene unclear. Deletions cut 0 bases from V and 2 bases from J, with 4 bases between. CDR3 size: 13 residues. Germline values: CDR1 MGHDK, CDR2 SYGVNS. The chain's CDR3 is CASSEYSNTEAFF. Written as DNA, the CDR3 is TGTGCCAGCAGTGAATATAGTAACACTGAAGCTTTCTTT.

The chain combines TRBV30 with TRBJ1-1, with D possibly matching TRBD1 (5 bases). Germline values: CDR1 GTSNPN, CDR2 SVGIG (reference sequence). V lost 1 base and J lost 8, with 11 bases in between. The length of the CDR3 is 12 residues. CDR3 sequence: CAWSADITEAFF. The CDR3 DNA is TGTGCCTGGAGTGCGGACATCACGGAAGCTTTCTTT.

As to this clone: The same CDR3 can be traced to other DNA sequences in this sample. The chain is built from TRBV2 and TRBJ1-5; 7 positions agree with TRBD1. CDR1 SNHLY and CDR2 FYNNEI come from the germline V gene. Trimming at V came to 6 bases and at J to 4 bases, leaving 9 bases not matched to a gene. The CDR3 is 15 amino acids. The CDR3 loop reads CASRSTGNGNQPQHF. The DNA for the CDR3 is TGTGCCAGCAGATCGACAGGGAATGGTAATCAGCCCCAGCATTTT.

This rearrangement joins TRBV19 to TRBJ1-4, with D tentatively TRBD1 (6 bases). Trimming pared 5 bases from V and 0 bases from J, leaving 22 bases between. The CDR3 spans 19 residues. Germline V CDR1 and CDR2: LNHDA, SQIVND (reference sequence). CDR3 nucleotide sequence: TGTGCCAGTAGTCTCCGCGGCCAGGACAGCTTATCAACTAATGAAAAACTGTTTTTT. Amino acid sequence: CASSLRGQDSLSTNEKLFF.

A few counts support this clone. V and J are TRBV11-3 and TRBJ1-1, with 8 bases that match TRBD1. The V gene end was trimmed by 5 bases and the J gene end by 10 bases; junction bases not matched to a gene: 3. Per the germline V gene, CDR1 is SGHNT and CDR2 is YENEEA. This CDR3 is built from 11 residues. The CDR3 nucleotides are TGTGCCAGCAGCCGGACAGGGACAGCTTTCTTT. Encoded protein: CASSRTGTAFF.

This clone was recorded a few times. Other DNA sequences in the sample encode the same CDR3. The rearrangement joins TRBV9 to TRBJ1-1; TRBD1 might be the D (5 bases). Trimming left V 5 bases short and J 2 bases short, with 10 bases between. The CDR3 runs to 13 residues. Germline V gives CDR1 SGDLS, CDR2 YYNGEE. CDR3 in amino acids: CASSLQGNTEAFF. The DNA of the CDR3 is TGTGCCAGCAGTCTTCAGGGAAACACTGAAGCTTTCTTT.

The V gene is TRBV7-2, the J gene TRBJ2-7, with 9 positions matching TRBD2. Germline V gene lookup returns CDR1 SGHTA and CDR2 FQGNSA. The V segment lost 5 bases and the J segment 7 bases; nucleotides outside the gene matches: 18. The CDR3 loop spans 17 amino acids. CDR3 amino acids: CASSPGGLAGSVGEQYF. The DNA of the CDR3 is TGTGCCAGCAGCCCCGGAGGTCTAGCGGGATCTGTAGGGGAGCAGTACTTC.

This clone was detected once. The chain uses TRBV11-2 and TRBJ1-2; the D gene is possibly TRBD1 (5 bases). Trimming cost V 2 bases and J 4 bases, with 14 bases left between them. Germline CDR1 is SGHAT and CDR2 is FQNNGV. The CDR3 length is 15 residues. CDR3 sequence: CASSLRRQRSYGYTF. CDR3 sequence (DNA): TGTGCCAGCAGCTTAAGGAGACAGCGTTCCTATGGCTACACCTTC.

This chain links TRBV19 with TRBJ2-1; TRBD2 matches at 7 bases. V lost 4 bases and J lost 2; bases outside the gene matches: 2. The CDR3 is made up of 14 amino acids. Germline CDR1 LNHDA, CDR2 SQIVND (reference sequence). CDR3 residues: CASSRRGTYNEQFF. In DNA, the CDR3 is TGTGCCAGTAGTAGGCGGGGGACCTACAATGAGCAGTTCTTC.

This CDR3 is CASQKEVGMSYEQYF. The CDR3 region has the DNA TGCGCCAGCCAGAAGGAGGTGGGAATGTCCTACGAGCAGTACTTC. This sequence joins TRBV10-1 and TRBJ2-7, with D tentatively TRBD2 (5 bases). V was pared by 8 bases and J by 1 base, with 18 bases between. Germline values: CDR1 WNHNN, CDR2 SYGVQD (reference sequence). CDR3 size: 15 residues.

The chain uses TRBV5-6 and TRBJ2-3, with D uncertain. The CDR3 runs to 13 residues. Trimming took 4 bases from V and 9 from J, leaving 15 bases between them. Germline CDR1 SGHDT, CDR2 YYEEEE. The CDR3 sequence is CASSTRLSFTQYF. DNA for the CDR3: TGTGCCAGCAGCACCCGACTGAGTTTCACGCAGTATTTT.

The chain joins TRBV7-2 to TRBJ2-3; 9 nucleotides align to TRBD1. V was clipped by 3 bases and J by 1 base; unmatched bases: 11. CDR3 length equals 18 residues. Germline assignment: CDR1 SGHTA and CDR2 FQGNSA. The CDR3 region has the DNA TGTGCCAGCAGCTTCTCAAGGACAGGGGTACGGGGCACAGATACGCAGTATTTT. The encoded protein is CASSFSRTGVRGTDTQYF.

The V gene is TRBV7-8, the J gene TRBJ1-1; D is perhaps TRBD1 (5 bases). Germline V gives CDR1 SGHVS, CDR2 FQNEAQ. The V and J ends lost 0 bases and 3 bases respectively, with 5 bases between them. CDR3 length equals 13 residues. CDR3 region: CASSLAGDTEAFF. DNA of the CDR3: TGTGCCAGCAGCTTAGCAGGGGACACTGAAGCTTTCTTT.

This clone was found a few times. The chain uses TRBV5-1 and TRBJ2-3; 10 bases fit TRBD2. Trimming cost V 3 bases and J 0 bases; bases outside gene matches: 10. There are 18 residues in the CDR3. Germline V gives CDR1 SGHRS, CDR2 YFSETQ. CDR3 amino acids: CASSSGPAGGSSTDTQYF. The CDR3 DNA reads TGCGCCAGCAGCTCGGGCCCAGCGGGGGGGAGTAGCACAGATACGCAGTATTTT.

V is TRBV6-1 and J is TRBJ2-3; D might be TRBD2 (6 bases). Germline CDR1 MNHNS, CDR2 SASEGT. V shed 1 base and J shed 5 bases, with 13 bases lying between them. CDR3 length equals 15 residues. The CDR3 sequence: CASSEEEGRGDTQYF. The CDR3 DNA follows: TGTGCCAGCAGTGAAGAGGAGGGTCGGGGAGATACGCAGTATTTT.

The chain carries TRBV11-2 and TRBJ2-3; 8 nucleotides match TRBD2. The CDR3 runs to 16 residues. V trimming: 5 bases; J trimming: 0 bases; junction bases outside the gene matches: 7. CDR1 is SGHAT and CDR2 is FQNNGV in the germline V gene. In DNA form, the CDR3 reads TGTGCCAGCAGCCGTCGAGCGGGGGCGAGCACAGATACGCAGTATTTT. Translated: CASSRRAGASTDTQYF.

The chain uses TRBV19 and TRBJ1-4; TRBD1 matches at 10 bases. Germline CDR1 LNHDA, CDR2 SQIVND (reference sequence). The CDR3 covers 14 residues. V dropped 5 bases and J dropped 5; count of bases not matched to a gene: 2. CDR3 DNA sequence: TGTGCCAGTAGTGAGGACAGGGGGAATGAAAAACTGTTTTTT. Its translation is CASSEDRGNEKLFF.

The chain joins TRBV6-5 to TRBJ1-1, with TRBD1 identical over 10 bases. This CDR3 has 16 amino acids. The J segment lost 11 bases and the V segment lost 2 bases, leaving 14 bases of the junction unmatched. Looked up from germline, CDR1 is MNHEY and CDR2 is SVGAGI. The CDR3 DNA is TGTGCCAGCAGTTACAACGGACAGGGGGAAAACACTGTTGCTTTCTTT. Protein product: CASSYNGQGENTVAFF.

This clone was recorded a few times. The rearrangement links TRBV27 to TRBJ2-7, with 8 positions matching TRBD1. This CDR3 region has 13 residues. Germline V CDR1 and CDR2: MNHEY, SMNVEV (reference sequence). J was trimmed by 2 bases and V by 5 bases; bases with no gene match: 2. CDR3 in DNA: TGTGCCAGCAGTCTGACAGGGGCCTACGAGCAGTACTTC. Protein sequence: CASSLTGAYEQYF.

The CDR3 nucleotides are TGTGCCTGGAAAGGAGGGAGCTCCTACGAGCAGTACTTC. Protein sequence: CAWKGGSSYEQYF. The V call is TRBV30, the J call TRBJ2-7; D might be TRBD2 (6 bases). Per germline, CDR1 GTSNPN and CDR2 SVGIG (reference sequence). The CDR3 has 13 amino acids. V was clipped by 4 bases and J by 0 bases, with 10 bases between them.

V is TRBV5-1 and J is TRBJ1-1; no firm D call. Germline V gene sequence: CDR1 SGHRS, CDR2 YFSETQ. Trimming took 2 bases from V and 1 from J, leaving 9 bases between them. CDR3 length: 14 residues. CDR3 in amino acids: CASSFGEPNTEAFF. DNA of the CDR3: TGCGCCAGCAGCTTTGGAGAGCCGAACACTGAAGCTTTCTTT. Supplemented by reference TRBV5-1 and TRBJ1-1, the full variable domain reads KAGVTQTPRYLIKTRGQQVTLSCSPISGHRSVSWYQQTPGQGLQFLFEYFSETQRNKGNFPGRFSGRQFSNSRSEMNVSTLELGDSALYLCASSFGEPNTEAFFGQGTRLTVV.

The CDR3 here is CASRLQGEAFF. CDR3 DNA: TGTGCCAGTAGGTTACAGGGTGAAGCTTTCTTT. J is TRBJ1-1 and V is TRBV19; D perhaps matches TRBD1 (6 bases). CDR3 length equals 11 residues. Germline V CDR1 and CDR2: LNHDA, SQIVND (reference sequence). V was shortened by 6 bases and J by 7 bases, with 9 bases between the two germline ends.

This chain joins TRBV9 and TRBJ2-3; the D is unclear. Germline V lookup: CDR1 SGDLS, CDR2 YYNGEE. The CDR3 is 16 residues long. Trimming took off 3 bases at V and 0 bases at J, with 14 bases between the two ends. This chain's CDR3 is CASSGRGSGSTDTQYF. CDR3 coding DNA: TGTGCCAGCAGCGGGAGAGGTTCTGGCAGCACAGATACGCAGTATTTT.

This chain connects TRBV19 to TRBJ2-7; no definite D call. CDR3 length equals 15 residues. Germline lookup yields CDR1 LNHDA and CDR2 SQIVND (reference sequence). V lost 0 bases, J lost 0 bases, and 9 bases lay in between. DNA for the CDR3: TGTGCCAGTAGTATAGAAAGTCTCAGCTCCTACGAGCAGTACTTC. It specifies CASSIESLSSYEQYF.

The chain carries TRBV2 and TRBJ1-5, with TRBD1 as a possible D gene (6 bases). V was cut by 0 bases and J by 2 bases, with 14 bases left in between. Germline-derived CDR1 and CDR2 are SNHLY and FYNNEI. This CDR3 region has 17 residues. CDR3 nucleotides: TGTGCCAGCAGTGAAGCGCTTGCATACAGGGGCAATCAGCCCCAGCATTTT. Translation: CASSEALAYRGNQPQHF.